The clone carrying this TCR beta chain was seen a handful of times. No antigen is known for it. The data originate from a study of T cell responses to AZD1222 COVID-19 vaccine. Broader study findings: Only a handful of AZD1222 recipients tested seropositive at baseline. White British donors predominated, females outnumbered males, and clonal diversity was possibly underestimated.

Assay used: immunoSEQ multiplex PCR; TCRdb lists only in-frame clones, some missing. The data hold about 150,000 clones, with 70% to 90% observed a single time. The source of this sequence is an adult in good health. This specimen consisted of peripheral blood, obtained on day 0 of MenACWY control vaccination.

In DNA, the CDR3 is TGTGCCAGTAGTATAGATCAGGGGAGAGTAGATCAGCCCCAGCATTTT. This codes for CASSIDQGRVDQPQHF. This chain uses TRBV19 with TRBJ1-5; D perhaps matches TRBD1 (6 bases). V was cut by 0 bases and J by 5 bases, with 14 bases left in between. The CDR3 loop spans 16 amino acids. In germline, CDR1 is LNHDA, CDR2 SQIVND (reference sequence).